Presented here are 32 T cell receptor beta chains from one specimen sequenced in a study of CD8 T cells in Susac syndrome (dated by TCRdb to about 2019). Libraries were prepared through the immunoSEQ multiplex PCR assay. RNA was extracted using the RNeasy kit, and about 0.5 to 1 microgram was reverse transcribed with random hexamers. The public reads were quality trimmed at Q25 with fastp and then assembled into clones with MiXCR by TCRdb, keeping productive beta chains. Each CDR3 protein gets just one entry, which takes the most common genes and DNA from the rows behind it. The sample table records about 100,000 distinct CDR3 sequences; approximately 95% of these occur just once. The ten most abundant clones make up 0.3% of the sample. Sequencing was done on a sample of CD8+ T cells from PBMCs. The receptor source for this set is a human donor with Susac syndrome.

This clonotype was seen just once. This chain connects TRBV16 to TRBJ1-1; a weak D match, TRBD1 (5 bases). The CDR3 sequence is 14 residues long. V lost 6 bases and J lost 2, with 13 bases in between. The germline V gene has CDR1 KGHSY and CDR2 FQNENV. CDR3 sequence reads: CASSQDKINTEAFF. In DNA form, the CDR3 reads TGTGCCAGCAGTCAGGACAAGATAAACACTGAAGCTTTCTTT.

The chain uses TRBV15 and TRBJ1-5; D gene ambiguous. The length of the CDR3 is 13 residues. V was pared by 1 base and J by 12 bases, with 13 bases between. In germline, CDR1 is LNHNV, CDR2 YYDKDF (reference sequence). The CDR3 is CATSRVPSGFQHF. For the CDR3, the DNA is TGTGCCACCAGCAGAGTTCCTAGTGGGTTCCAGCATTTT.

J is TRBJ2-1 and V is TRBV6-4, with 12 bases aligning to TRBD2. Germline trimming cut 6 bases from V and 5 bases from J; bases unmatched to any gene: 5. There are 15 residues in the CDR3. Germline V gene lookup returns CDR1 MRHNA and CDR2 SNTAGT. CDR3 DNA: TGTGCCAGCAGCAAGACTAGCGGGGGAAACAATGAGCAGTTCTTC. Amino acid sequence: CASSKTSGGNNEQFF.

The chain couples TRBV27 to TRBJ2-7; D is possibly TRBD1 (5 bases). The V gene lost 5 bases and the J gene lost 2 bases, with 10 bases spanning the gap. The CDR3 is 13 amino acids. Germline lookup yields CDR1 MNHEY and CDR2 SMNVEV (reference sequence). Here the CDR3 reads CASSPGYPYEQYF. The DNA of the CDR3 is TGTGCCAGCAGTCCAGGGTATCCCTACGAGCAGTACTTC.

The CDR3 nucleotides read TGTGCCAGCAGCTTAGACGACAGGGGGCCCCAGCATTTT. Protein product: CASSLDDRGPQHF. The chain joins TRBV11-2 to TRBJ1-5; TRBD1 aligns across 8 bases. The CDR3 runs 13 residues. Trimming took 0 bases from V and 9 from J; bases not matched to a gene: 1. Germline assignment: CDR1 SGHAT and CDR2 FQNNGV.

The chain links TRBV5-1 to TRBJ2-1; D possibly corresponds to TRBD2 (5 bases). V gave up 0 bases and J gave up 10 bases, with 8 bases separating them. CDR1 and CDR2 from the germline V gene are SGHRS and YFSETQ. The CDR3 runs to 12 residues. CDR3 sequence: CASSLVGSEQFF. The CDR3 region has the DNA TGCGCCAGCAGCTTGGTGGGGAGCGAGCAGTTCTTC.

The V gene is TRBV25-1, the J gene TRBJ2-7, with D unresolved. V was clipped by 6 bases and J by 0 bases, with 15 bases between them. CDR3 length: 15 residues. Looked up from germline, CDR1 is MGHDK and CDR2 is SYGVNS. The CDR3 reads CASRSGSVFSYEQYF. In DNA, the CDR3 is TGTGCCAGCAGGTCGGGCAGTGTCTTCTCCTACGAGCAGTACTTC.

The V and J genes are TRBV2 and TRBJ1-5, with D unclear. Germline V CDR1 and CDR2: SNHLY, FYNNEI. This CDR3 region has 15 residues. The V and J ends lost 5 bases and 0 bases respectively, with 11 bases between them. This CDR3 reads CASSFENPSNQPQHF. CDR3 nucleotides: TGTGCCAGCAGTTTTGAAAACCCTAGCAATCAGCCCCAGCATTTT.

V gene TRBV6-6 combines with J gene TRBJ1-5, with D possibly matching TRBD1 (6 bases). Germline CDR1 and CDR2: MNHNY and SVGAGI (reference sequence). This CDR3 has 13 residues. Between the trimmed V and J ends, which lost 3 bases and 9 bases, there was a span of 12 bases. The CDR3 DNA reads as TGTGCCAGCAGTTATGGGGGGCCATGGCCCCAGCATTTT. Its protein is CASSYGGPWPQHF.

The V gene is TRBV25-1, the J gene TRBJ2-4, with 7 bases identical to TRBD2. Trimming removed 1 base from V and 12 bases from J; junction bases left unmatched: 6. This CDR3 is 13 amino acids long. Germline values: CDR1 MGHDK, CDR2 SYGVNS. The CDR3 DNA follows: TGTGCCAGCAGTGAATGGGGGGGACTCGGTCAGTACTTC. This gives the protein CASSEWGGLGQYF.

This chain joins TRBV27 and TRBJ1-4, with D unresolved. CDR1 is MNHEY and CDR2 is SMNVEV in the germline V gene (reference sequence). V lost 4 bases, J lost 6 bases, and 9 bases lay in between. This CDR3 is built from 13 residues. CDR3 bases: TGTGCCAGCAGTTGGCAAACCCATGAAAAACTGTTTTTT. Amino acid sequence: CASSWQTHEKLFF.

This clonotype was detected once. This sequence joins TRBV18 and TRBJ2-3; no definite D call. This CDR3 is 13 amino acids long. Germline-derived CDR1 and CDR2 are KGHSH and LQKENI. V was pared by 4 bases and J by 0 bases, with 5 bases between. CDR3 in DNA: TGTGCCAGCTCACGGTTTAGCACAGATACGCAGTATTTT. This encodes CASSRFSTDTQYF.

V is TRBV29-1 and J is TRBJ2-7, with D maybe TRBD1 (6 bases). The CDR3 runs to 12 residues. Germline V gives CDR1 SQVTM, CDR2 ANQGSEA. Trimming shortened V by 6 bases and J by 2 bases, and 11 bases separated the two germline ends. In DNA, the CDR3 is TGCAGCGTATCAACAGGGACCTACGAGCAGTACTTC. Translating it yields CSVSTGTYEQYF.

The chain employs TRBV7-3 and TRBJ2-1; perhaps TRBD1 as D (6 bases). The V gene's germline CDR1 is SGHTA and CDR2 FQGTGA. V lost 5 bases and J lost 4, with 15 bases in between. The length of the CDR3 is 15 residues. The CDR3 is CASSPQGTAYNEQFF. The CDR3 nucleotides read TGTGCCAGCAGCCCCCAGGGGACGGCTTACAATGAGCAGTTCTTC.

In its sample, this clonotype was seen once. This rearrangement joins TRBV24-1 to TRBJ2-5, with D maybe TRBD2 (6 bases). V shed 0 bases and J shed 2 bases, with 9 bases lying between them. The CDR3 has 15 amino acids. Germline-derived CDR1 and CDR2 are KGHDR and SFDVKD. This chain's CDR3 is CATSDLQGLQETQYF. The CDR3 nucleotides are TGTGCCACCAGTGATTTGCAGGGACTGCAAGAGACCCAGTACTTC.

The rearrangement links TRBV9 to TRBJ1-2, with a tentative D call TRBD1 (6 bases). Trimming pared 3 bases from V and 4 bases from J, leaving 16 bases between. CDR3 length: 15 amino acids. CDR1 and CDR2 from the germline V gene are SGDLS and YYNGEE. DNA for the CDR3: TGTGCCAGCAGCGGAGAACAGGGCGTCCCCTATGGCTACACCTTC. Protein: CASSGEQGVPYGYTF.

The chain links TRBV27 to TRBJ1-5, with TRBD1 identical over 9 bases. The CDR3 sequence is 14 residues long. V was pared by 5 bases and J by 5 bases, with 4 bases of the junction left unmatched. Looked up from germline, CDR1 is MNHEY and CDR2 is SMNVEV (reference sequence). The DNA of the CDR3 is TGTGCCAGCAGTCCCCGGGACAGGGATCAGCCCCAGCATTTT. Translated: CASSPRDRDQPQHF.

The rearrangement uses TRBV6-5 and TRBJ2-4; 8 nucleotides line up with TRBD1. CDR1 is MNHEY, CDR2 SVGAGI, per germline. Trimming at V came to 5 bases and at J to 7 bases, leaving 7 bases not matched to a gene. The CDR3 length is 14 residues. The CDR3 region has the DNA TGTGCCAGCAGTGACGGACAGGGTCGGAACATTCAGTACTTC. Translated: CASSDGQGRNIQYF.

This chain joins TRBV14 and TRBJ1-2; tentatively, D is TRBD1 (6 bases). CDR1 is SGHDN and CDR2 is FVKESK in the germline V gene. With 0 bases removed from V and 8 bases from J, the gap between germline ends came to 16 bases. The CDR3 consists of 15 residues. The CDR3 protein is CASSQESGAFGGYTF. The CDR3 nucleotides are TGTGCCAGCAGCCAAGAGTCGGGGGCCTTCGGGGGCTACACCTTC.

This clonotype was seen a single time. The chain employs TRBV3-1 and TRBJ2-5; 8 nucleotides match TRBD1. Germline V gives CDR1 LGHDT, CDR2 YNNKEL (reference sequence). The CDR3 loop spans 17 amino acids. The junction had 12 bases not matched to a gene; V was cut back by 1 base and J by 5 bases. The CDR3 spells CASSQVISDREWETQYF. The CDR3 coding sequence is TGTGCCAGCAGCCAAGTTATCTCGGACAGGGAGTGGGAGACCCAGTACTTC.

As concerns this clonotype: The junction does not match germline at one end; this may be a read error. The V gene is TRBV4-1, the J gene TRBJ2-2, with 8 positions matching TRBD2. CDR3 length: 16 residues. CDR1 and CDR2 from the germline V gene are MGHRA and YSYEKL. The CDR3 here is CASSPIGGAKTGELFF. CDR3 sequence (DNA): TGCGCCAGCAGCCCGATCGGGGGGGCGAAAACCGGGGAGCTGTTTTTT.

The J gene is TRBJ2-1, the V gene TRBV15, with D possibly called TRBD1 or TRBD2 (5 bases each). CDR3 size: 17 residues. The ends were cut back, 1 base at V and 0 bases at J, with 13 bases in the middle. Per germline, CDR1 LNHNV and CDR2 YYDKDF (reference sequence). This CDR3 is CATSRVGQRSSYNEQFF. The CDR3 DNA sequence: TGTGCCACCAGCAGAGTGGGGCAGCGGAGCTCCTACAATGAGCAGTTCTTC. The full variable domain, in which reference TRBV15 and TRBJ2-1 provide the parts outside the CDR3, is DAMVIQNPRYQVTQFGKPVTLSCSQTLNHNVMYWYQQKSSQAPKLLFHYYDKDFNNEADTPDNFQSRRPNTSFCFLDIRSPGLGDTAMYLCATSRVGQRSSYNEQFFGPGTRLTVL.

This chain links TRBV29-1 with TRBJ2-3; D is possibly TRBD1 (6 bases). This CDR3 comprises 13 residues. Germline values: CDR1 SQVTM, CDR2 ANQGSEA. The V gene lost 6 bases and the J gene lost 4 bases, with 14 bases spanning the gap. The CDR3 reads CSVPGQSPDTQYF. DNA of the CDR3: TGCAGCGTCCCGGGACAATCCCCAGATACGCAGTATTTT.

The chain combines TRBV5-1 with TRBJ2-3; D uncertain. Trimming shortened V by 0 bases and J by 0 bases, and 14 bases separated the two germline ends. The CDR3 has 17 amino acids. Germline CDR1 reads SGHRS; CDR2 reads YFSETQ. The CDR3 sequence is CASSLDGAPASTDTQYF. The CDR3 DNA is TGCGCCAGCAGCTTGGATGGAGCCCCGGCAAGCACAGATACGCAGTATTTT.

This clonotype was detected only once. This chain links TRBV20-1 with TRBJ2-1, with a tentative D call TRBD2 (5 bases). CDR3 length: 13 amino acids. Germline V gene sequence: CDR1 DFQATT, CDR2 SNEGSKA (reference sequence). Trimming removed 0 bases at V and 4 bases at J, with 7 bases between. As DNA, the CDR3 is TGCAGTGCTAGAGATCGGGAATACAATGAGCAGTTCTTC. Encoded protein: CSARDREYNEQFF.

The CDR3: CASSLWEGNYGYTF. CDR3 DNA sequence: TGTGCCAGCAGCCTTTGGGAGGGAAACTATGGCTACACCTTC. J is TRBJ1-2 and V is TRBV5-6; D remains ambiguous. V lost 4 bases and J 2 bases, leaving 12 bases between the germline ends. This CDR3 comprises 14 residues. CDR1 and CDR2 from the germline V gene are SGHDT and YYEEEE. Variable domain in full (rest from reference TRBV5-6 and TRBJ1-2): DAGVTQSPTHLIKTRGQQVTLRCSPKSGHDTVSWYQQALGQGPQFIFQYYEEEERQRGNFPDRFSGHQFPNYSSELNVNALLLGDSALYLCASSLWEGNYGYTFGSGTRLTVV.

The rearrangement uses TRBV15 and TRBJ2-3; D is perhaps TRBD1 (6 bases). V lost 4 bases to trimming and J lost 7 bases, with 12 bases between them. This CDR3 has 13 amino acids. Germline V lookup: CDR1 LNHNV, CDR2 YYDKDF (reference sequence). DNA of the CDR3: TGTGCCACCAGCACCTTGAGGGGGTATACGCAGTATTTT. This encodes CATSTLRGYTQYF.

The V and J genes are TRBV9 and TRBJ2-3; 10 bases are a match to TRBD2. Germline-derived CDR1 and CDR2 are SGDLS and YYNGEE. The CDR3 covers 16 residues. Germline trimming cut 3 bases from V and 3 bases from J; bases unmatched to any gene: 7. The chain's CDR3 is CASSGGTSVWTDTQYF. The CDR3 bases are TGTGCCAGCAGCGGCGGGACTAGCGTTTGGACAGATACGCAGTATTTT.

V and J are TRBV29-1 and TRBJ2-7; 8 positions agree with TRBD1. The CDR3 has 13 amino acids. With V trimmed by 6 bases and J by 0 bases, 4 bases remained unmatched. The germline CDR1 and CDR2 sequences are SQVTM and ANQGSEA. In DNA, the CDR3 is TGCAGCGTACCGGGACAGGACTCCTACGAGCAGTACTTC. It encodes CSVPGQDSYEQYF.

This clonotype occurred once. The chain has TRBV29-1 and TRBJ2-7, with TRBD2 matching over 8 bases. Germline trimming cut 5 bases from V and 7 bases from J; bases unmatched to any gene: 13. The V gene's germline CDR1 is SQVTM and CDR2 ANQGSEA. This CDR3 has 14 residues. DNA of the CDR3: TGCAGCGTTCAGGGTAGCGGGGCCCTCGGGGAGCAGTACTTC. It specifies CSVQGSGALGEQYF.

The rearrangement joins TRBV11-2 to TRBJ2-7; no definite D call. CDR3 length: 12 residues. V was cut by 3 bases and J by 3 bases, with 6 bases left in between. From germline, CDR1 is SGHAT and CDR2 FQNNGV. The CDR3 reads CASSLMDYEQYF. The CDR3 nucleotides read TGTGCCAGCAGCTTGATGGACTACGAGCAGTACTTC. Based on the CDR3 plus reference TRBV11-2 and TRBJ2-7, the full variable domain is EAGVAQSPRYKIIEKRQSVAFWCNPISGHATLYWYQQILGQGPKLLIQFQNNGVVDDSQLPKDRFSAERLKGVDSTLKIQPAKLEDSAVYLCASSLMDYEQYFGPGTRLTVT.

The chain has TRBV12-3 or TRBV12-4 and TRBJ2-7; 7 bases line up with TRBD1. The length of the CDR3 is 12 residues. After removal of 8 bases from V and 5 bases from J, the junction contained 6 bases not matched to a gene. The CDR3 region is CASCTGVDEQYF. Here the CDR3 DNA reads TGTGCCAGCTGTACAGGGGTCGACGAGCAGTACTTC.